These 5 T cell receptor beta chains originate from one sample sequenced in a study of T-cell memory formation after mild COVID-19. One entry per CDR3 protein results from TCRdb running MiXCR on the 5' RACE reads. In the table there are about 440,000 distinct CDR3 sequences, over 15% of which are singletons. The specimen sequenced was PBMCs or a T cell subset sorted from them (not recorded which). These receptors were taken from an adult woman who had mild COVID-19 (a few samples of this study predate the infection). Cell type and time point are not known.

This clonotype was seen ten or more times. CDR3 in amino acids: CASSQGVRDRDHEQYF. CDR3 bases: TGTGCCAGCAGCCAAGGAGTCCGAGACAGGGACCACGAGCAGTACTTC. The gene calls are TRBV4-2 and TRBJ2-7, with 7 positions matching TRBD1. Looked up from germline, CDR1 is LGHNA and CDR2 is YNFKEQ. The CDR3 length is 16 residues. V lost 1 base, J lost 5 bases, and 11 bases stayed unmatched.

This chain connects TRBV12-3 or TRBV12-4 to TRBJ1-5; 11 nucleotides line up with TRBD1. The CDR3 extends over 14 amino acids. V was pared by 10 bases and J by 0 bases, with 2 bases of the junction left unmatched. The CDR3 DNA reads TGTGCCACCGGACAGGGGGCTAGCAATCAGCCCCAGCATTTT. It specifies CATGQGASNQPQHF.

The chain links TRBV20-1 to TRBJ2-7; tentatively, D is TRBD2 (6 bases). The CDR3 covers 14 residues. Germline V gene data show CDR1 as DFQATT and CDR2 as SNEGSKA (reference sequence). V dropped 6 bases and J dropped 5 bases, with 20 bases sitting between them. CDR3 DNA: TGCAGTGCCATCCGAGGTCGGGGGAGCAACGAGCAGTACTTC. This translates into CSAIRGRGSNEQYF.

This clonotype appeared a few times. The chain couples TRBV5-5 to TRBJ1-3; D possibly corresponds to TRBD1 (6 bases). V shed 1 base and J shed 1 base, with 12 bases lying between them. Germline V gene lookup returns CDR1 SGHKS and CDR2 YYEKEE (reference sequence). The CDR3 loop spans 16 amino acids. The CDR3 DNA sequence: TGTGCCAGCAGCTTGTCCGGTGGGACATCTGGAAACACCATATATTTT. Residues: CASSLSGGTSGNTIYF.

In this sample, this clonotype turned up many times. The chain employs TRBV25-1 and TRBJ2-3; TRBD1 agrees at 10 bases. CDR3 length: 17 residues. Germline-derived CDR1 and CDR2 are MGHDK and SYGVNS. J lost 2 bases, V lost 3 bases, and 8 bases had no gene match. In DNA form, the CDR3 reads TGTGCCAGCAGTGAGGATAGGGGACAGGGGTCCACAGATACGCAGTATTTT. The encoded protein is CASSEDRGQGSTDTQYF.